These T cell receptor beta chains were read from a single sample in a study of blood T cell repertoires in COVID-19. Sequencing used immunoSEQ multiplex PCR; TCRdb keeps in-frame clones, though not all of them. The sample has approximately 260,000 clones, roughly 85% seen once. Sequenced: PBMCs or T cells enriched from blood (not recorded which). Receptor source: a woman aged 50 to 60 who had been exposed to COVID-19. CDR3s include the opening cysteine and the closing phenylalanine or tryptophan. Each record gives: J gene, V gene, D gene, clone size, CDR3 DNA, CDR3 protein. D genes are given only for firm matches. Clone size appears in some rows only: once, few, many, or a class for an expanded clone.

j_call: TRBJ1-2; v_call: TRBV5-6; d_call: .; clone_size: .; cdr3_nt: TGTGCCAGCAGCTTGGCACACCTCTCAATCTATGGCTACACCTTC; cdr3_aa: CASSLAHLSIYGYTF
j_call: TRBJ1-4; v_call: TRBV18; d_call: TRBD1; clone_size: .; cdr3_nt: TGTGCCAGCTCGCGGGCCGGGACAGGGAGGGAAAAACTGTTTTTT; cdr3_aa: CASSRAGTGREKLFF
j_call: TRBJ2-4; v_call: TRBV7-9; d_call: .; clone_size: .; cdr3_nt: TGTGCCAGCAGCGGAACAGGGAGCATTCAGTACTTC; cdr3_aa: CASSGTGSIQYF
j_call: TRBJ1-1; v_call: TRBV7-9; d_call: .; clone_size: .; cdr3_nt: TGTGCCAGCAGCTTCCGAGGAGCTTTCTTT; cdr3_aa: CASSFRGAFF
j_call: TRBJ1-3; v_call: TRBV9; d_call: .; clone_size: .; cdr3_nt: TGTGCCAGCAGCTCCGACGCCGGGACAATCTCTGGAAACACCATATATTTT; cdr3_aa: CASSSDAGTISGNTIYF
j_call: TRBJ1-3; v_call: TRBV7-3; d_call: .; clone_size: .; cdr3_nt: TGTGCCAGCAGTTACAGTGGGGGAAACACCATATATTTT; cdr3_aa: CASSYSGGNTIYF
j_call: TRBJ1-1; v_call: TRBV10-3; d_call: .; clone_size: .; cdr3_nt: TGTGCCATCAGTGAGGAGGAGGGCACTGAAGCTTTCTTT; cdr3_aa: CAISEEEGTEAFF
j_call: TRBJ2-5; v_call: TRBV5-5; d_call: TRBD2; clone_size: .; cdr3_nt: TGTGCCAGCAGCTTGGAGGGACTAGCTGCGGAGACCCAGTACTTC; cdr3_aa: CASSLEGLAAETQYF
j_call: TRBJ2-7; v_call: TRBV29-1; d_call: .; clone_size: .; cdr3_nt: TGCAGCGTTGGCTACCGGACAGCCGAGCAGTACTTC; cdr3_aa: CSVGYRTAEQYF
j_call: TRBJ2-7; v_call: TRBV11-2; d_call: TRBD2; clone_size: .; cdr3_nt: TGTGCCAGCAGCTTAGAAGCGGGGACCTCCTACGAGCAGTACTTC; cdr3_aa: CASSLEAGTSYEQYF
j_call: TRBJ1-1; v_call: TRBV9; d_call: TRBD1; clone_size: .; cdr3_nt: TGTGCCAGCAGCGTAGTTCCAGGGGGTTTAAGGAACACTGAAGCTTTCTTT; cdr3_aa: CASSVVPGGLRNTEAFF
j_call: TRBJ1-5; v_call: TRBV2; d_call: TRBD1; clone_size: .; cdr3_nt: TGTGCCAGCAGAGTGACAGGGAGCGAGGGCTACAATCAGCCCCAGCATTTT; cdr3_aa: CASRVTGSEGYNQPQHF
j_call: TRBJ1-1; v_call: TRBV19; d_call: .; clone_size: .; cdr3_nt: TGTGCCAGTAGCGGGGTCCGAATGAACACTGAAGCTTTCTTT; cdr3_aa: CASSGVRMNTEAFF
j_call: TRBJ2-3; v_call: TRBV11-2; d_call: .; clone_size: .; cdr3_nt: TGTGCCAGCAGCCGCCCCGGACTTTCAGATACGCAGTATTTT; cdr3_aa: CASSRPGLSDTQYF
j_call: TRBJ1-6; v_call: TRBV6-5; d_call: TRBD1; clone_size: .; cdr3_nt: TGTGCCAGCAGTTACTCGACAGGGGGGAATTCACCCCTCCACTTT; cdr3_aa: CASSYSTGGNSPLHF
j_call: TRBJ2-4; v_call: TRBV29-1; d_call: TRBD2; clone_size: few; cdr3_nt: TGCAGCGTTGGCCACCGGGGGGACATTCAGTACTTC; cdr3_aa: CSVGHRGDIQYF